The 5 T cell receptor beta chains listed next were all sequenced from one sample in a study of Graves' ophthalmopathy and Graves' hyperthyroidism. Amplification from RNA transcripts yielded the TCR beta CDR3 regions. HTBI primers were employed in first-round RT-PCR, then a second-round multiplex PCR followed. Each CDR3 protein is one row after TCRdb ran MiXCR on the multiplex PCR reads. The sample includes more than 550,000 distinct CDR3 sequences, under 50% of them seen just once. Sample: peripheral blood. The receptors stem from an adult man with Graves' ophthalmopathy.

This clonotype was picked up a small number of times. The rearrangement links TRBV12-3 or TRBV12-4 to TRBJ2-6, with D unresolved. V dropped 3 bases and J dropped 0 bases, with 12 bases sitting between them. The CDR3 runs 17 residues. In DNA, the CDR3 is TGTGCCAGCAGTTTCGAGACAAAACCCTCTGGGGCCAACGTCCTGACTTTC. Translation gives CASSFETKPSGANVLTF.

V is TRBV7-2 and J is TRBJ1-1; D is unresolved. This CDR3 region has 14 residues. Germline CDR1 and CDR2: SGHTA and FQGNSA. V was clipped by 2 bases and J by 1 base, with 8 bases between them. The CDR3 loop reads CASSLLQTNTEAFF. In DNA, the CDR3 is TGTGCCAGCAGCTTACTTCAGACGAACACTGAAGCTTTCTTT. The whole variable domain, remainder taken from reference TRBV7-2 and TRBJ1-1, is GAGVSQSPSNKVTEKGKDVELRCDPISGHTALYWYRQSLGQGLEFLIYFQGNSAPDKSGLPSDRFSAERTGGSVSTLTIQRTQQEDSAVYLCASSLLQTNTEAFFGQGTRLTVV.

The V call is TRBV7-2, the J call TRBJ2-1, with 8 bases identical to TRBD2. The CDR3 loop spans 14 amino acids. Germline V gives CDR1 SGHTA, CDR2 FQGNSA. V trimming: 5 bases; J trimming: 1 base; junction bases outside the gene matches: 1. CDR3 loop: CASSPGGSYNEQFF. The CDR3 coding sequence is TGTGCCAGCAGCCCGGGGGGGTCCTACAATGAGCAGTTCTTC.

This clonotype was seen ten or more times. This chain joins TRBV19 and TRBJ1-5; no definite D call. This CDR3 has 13 amino acids. Trimming stripped 3 bases from V and 6 bases from J, with 9 bases between. From germline, CDR1 is LNHDA and CDR2 SQIVND (reference sequence). The chain's CDR3 is CASSMEIFQPQHF. The CDR3 bases are TGTGCCAGTAGTATGGAGATATTTCAGCCCCAGCATTTT.

A few counts support this clonotype. The rearrangement uses TRBV6-1 and TRBJ2-7; no reliable D call. The CDR3 is 13 amino acids. CDR1 MNHNS and CDR2 SASEGT come from the germline V gene. V dropped 7 bases and J dropped 4 bases, with 14 bases sitting between them. The CDR3: CASTNPGIYEQYF. The CDR3 DNA reads as TGTGCCAGCACCAACCCGGGTATATACGAGCAGTACTTC.